This paragraph covers one T cell receptor beta chain sequence. Antigen: not known. This sample was taken from a study of T-cell reconstitution after alpha-beta-depleted transplantation in children. Study-level findings and limits: Expanded graft clones, several hundred of them, were reportedly the source of alpha-beta T cells about two months after transplant. T-cell numbers and diversity, one year after transplant, stemmed largely from T cells that were newly produced. Some patients owed their high day-60 TCRbeta diversity to surviving recipient T cells and thymic progenitors.

CDR1 is LGHNA, CDR2 YSLEER, per germline. This CDR3 contains 17 residues. Trimming removed 0 bases from V and 1 base from J, with 15 bases in between. Unique molecular identifiers were used in preparing the TCRbeta library. Via MiXCR, TCRdb re-called the PCR reads, giving one row per CDR3 protein. The sample holds roughly 200,000 distinct CDR3 sequences; under 8.5% are singletons and the top ten take less than 40%. This material consisted of PBMCs, mostly from graft donor cells, taken 360 days after TCRalphabeta/CD19-depleted stem cell transplant. This rearrangement joins TRBV4-3 to TRBJ2-5, with D maybe TRBD2 (6 bases). This TCR derives from a male patient aged 2-9 years who had a stem cell transplant for acute myeloid leukemia, so the T cells may come from the graft donor. The CDR3 loop reads CASSQEAAGLPQETQYF. In DNA form, the CDR3 reads TGCGCCAGCAGCCAAGAAGCCGCGGGGTTGCCCCAAGAGACCCAGTACTTC.